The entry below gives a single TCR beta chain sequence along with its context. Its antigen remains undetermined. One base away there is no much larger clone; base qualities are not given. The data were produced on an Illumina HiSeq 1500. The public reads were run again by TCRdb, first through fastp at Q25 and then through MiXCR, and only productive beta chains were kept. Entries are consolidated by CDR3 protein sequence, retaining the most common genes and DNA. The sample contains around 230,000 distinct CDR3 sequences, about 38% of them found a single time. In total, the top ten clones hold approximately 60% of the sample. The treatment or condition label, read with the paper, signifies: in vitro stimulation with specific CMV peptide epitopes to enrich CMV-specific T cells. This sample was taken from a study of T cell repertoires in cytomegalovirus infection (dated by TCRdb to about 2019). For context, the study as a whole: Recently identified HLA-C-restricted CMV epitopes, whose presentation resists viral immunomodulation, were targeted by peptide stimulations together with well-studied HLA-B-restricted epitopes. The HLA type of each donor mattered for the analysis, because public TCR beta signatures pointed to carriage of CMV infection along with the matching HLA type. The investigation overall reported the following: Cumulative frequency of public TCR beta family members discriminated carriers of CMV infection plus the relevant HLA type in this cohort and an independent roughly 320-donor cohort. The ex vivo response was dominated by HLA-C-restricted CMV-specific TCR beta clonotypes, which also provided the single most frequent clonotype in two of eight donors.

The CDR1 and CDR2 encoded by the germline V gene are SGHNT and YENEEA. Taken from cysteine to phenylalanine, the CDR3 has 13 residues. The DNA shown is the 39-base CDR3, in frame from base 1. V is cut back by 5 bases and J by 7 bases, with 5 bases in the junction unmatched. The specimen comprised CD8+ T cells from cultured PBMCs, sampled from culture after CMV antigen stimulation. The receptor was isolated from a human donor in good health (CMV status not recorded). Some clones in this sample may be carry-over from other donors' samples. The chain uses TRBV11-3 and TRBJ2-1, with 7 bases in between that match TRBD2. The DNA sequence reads TGTGCCAGCAGCCGAACGGGGGGTAATGAGCAGTTCTTC. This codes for CASSRTGGNEQFF.